These T cell receptor beta chains were read from a single sample in a study of blood T cell repertoires in COVID-19. Method: immunoSEQ multiplex PCR; TCRdb's copy keeps in-frame clones and lacks some. The sample lists about 130,000 clones, nearly 70% occurring once. Sequenced input: peripheral blood. The receptor source for this set is a woman in her 70s with acute or convalescent COVID-19. Both conserved end residues are part of each CDR3. The order of the fields is clone size, D gene, CDR3 length, V gene, J gene, CDR3 DNA, CDR3 protein. A D gene is named only where the DNA matches it firmly. The size field is filled for only some rows; it gives once, few, many or a size class.

once	TRBD1	19	TRBV29-1	TRBJ2-3	TGCAGCGTTGAAGATATTGGTATGGGCACCGGGACAGGGATAGATACGCAGTATTTT	CSVEDIGMGTGTGIDTQYF
-	-	13	TRBV6-2/TRBV6-3	TRBJ1-5	TGTGCCAGCAGTCTGGCTAGCAATCAGCCCCAGCATTTT	CASSLASNQPQHF
once	-	13	TRBV6-2/TRBV6-3	TRBJ1-5	TGTGCCAGCAGTTCAGACAGGAGGCAGCCCCAGCATTTT	CASSSDRRQPQHF
-	-	18	TRBV7-3	TRBJ1-3	TGTGCCAGCAGCTTTGGTCCCCCGGGGAGTTCCTCTGGAAACACCATATATTTT	CASSFGPPGSSSGNTIYF
few	-	12	TRBV6-5	TRBJ1-2	TGTGCCAGCAGAGACGGGAACTATGGCTACACCTTC	CASRDGNYGYTF
few	-	15	TRBV7-2	TRBJ1-2	TGTGCCAGCAGCTTAGGACAGGTGGTAGGCTATGGCTACACCTTC	CASSLGQVVGYGYTF
-	-	15	TRBV6-1	TRBJ2-7	TGTGCCAGCAGTGAAGGGGCAGGAAACTCCTACGAGCAGTACTTC	CASSEGAGNSYEQYF
many	-	15	TRBV5-1	TRBJ1-1	TGCGCCAGCAGCTTGGGGACATTCGCCGCCACTGAAGCTTTCTTT	CASSLGTFAATEAFF
-	-	13	TRBV7-8	TRBJ1-2	TGTGCCAGCAGCTTAGGAGCGGGGAATGGCTACACCTTC	CASSLGAGNGYTF
many	-	12	TRBV19	TRBJ2-7	TGTGCCAGTTCACCCCAGGGTTACGAGCAGTACTTC	CASSPQGYEQYF
-	TRBD1	14	TRBV7-2	TRBJ2-2	TGTGCCAGCAGCTGGGGACAGGTCACCGGGGAGCTGTTTTTT	CASSWGQVTGELFF
few	TRBD1	16	TRBV27	TRBJ1-2	TGTGCCAGCAGTTTATCGAGGCCCGGACAGGGTTATGGCTACACCTTC	CASSLSRPGQGYGYTF
-	-	12	TRBV10-1	TRBJ1-1	TGCGCCAGCAGAGGAGTGAACACTGAAGCTTTCTTT	CASRGVNTEAFF
once	TRBD1	13	TRBV28	TRBJ1-2	TGTGCCAGCAGCCTCGGGACAGGGAGTGGCTACACCTTC	CASSLGTGSGYTF
few	-	14	TRBV2	TRBJ1-3	TGTGCCAGCAGTCCGGACAGCTCTGGAAACACCATATATTTT	CASSPDSSGNTIYF
-	-	13	TRBV4-3	TRBJ2-1	TGCGCCAGCAGCCAAGAAGGATCGGGTGAGCAGTTCTTC	CASSQEGSGEQFF
-	TRBD2	14	TRBV24-1	TRBJ2-7	TGTGCCACCAGTGCGACTAGCCGACGCTACGAGCAGTACTTC	CATSATSRRYEQYF
-	-	13	TRBV19	TRBJ1-3	TGTGCCAGTAGATTCAACTCTGGAAACACCATATATTTT	CASRFNSGNTIYF
-	TRBD1	17	TRBV2	TRBJ1-5	TGTGCCAGCAGGTACCGGGACAGCTTTTATAGCAATCAGCCCCAGCATTTT	CASRYRDSFYSNQPQHF
-	TRBD2	13	TRBV28	TRBJ2-2	TGTGCCAGCCTAGCGGGAGAAACCGGGGAGCTGTTTTTT	CASLAGETGELFF
-	TRBD2	12	TRBV15	TRBJ2-1	TGTGCCACCGGGAGGGACCACAATGAGCAGTTCTTC	CATGRDHNEQFF
-	-	16	TRBV6-5	TRBJ1-1	TGTGCCAGCAGTTACTCCCCCTTTGACAGGACCACTGAAGCTTTCTTT	CASSYSPFDRTTEAFF
-	TRBD1	13	TRBV7-7	TRBJ2-3	TGTGCTAGCAGCTTAGGGACAGCTGATACGCAGTATTTT	CASSLGTADTQYF
-	-	16	TRBV7-8	TRBJ2-3	TGTGCCAGCAGCTTATGGAGCGGGTTCAGCACAGATACGCAGTATTTT	CASSLWSGFSTDTQYF
few	TRBD1	17	TRBV3-1/TRBV3-2	TRBJ2-3	TGTGCCAGCAGCCAGTCGTATGGGACAGACAGCACAGATACGCAGTATTTT	CASSQSYGTDSTDTQYF
-	-	16	TRBV21-1	TRBJ1-4	TGTGCCAGCAGCAAAGTCCCAACCCGAGGCAATGAAAAACTGTTTTTT	CASSKVPTRGNEKLFF
-	-	14	TRBV29-1	TRBJ1-2	TGCAGCGTTGAAGATCAGGGGATTGGCTATGGCTACACCTTC	CSVEDQGIGYGYTF
-	-	15	TRBV6-5	TRBJ1-4	TGTGCCAGCAGGACCTACCTCCAGGGTAATGAAAAACTGTTTTTT	CASRTYLQGNEKLFF
-	-	12	TRBV19	TRBJ2-3	TGTGCCAGTAGTATGAGCGGAGATACGCAGTATTTT	CASSMSGDTQYF
few	-	15	TRBV14	TRBJ2-3	TGTGCCAGCAGCCCTCTGGCGGGTGCTACAGATACGCAGTATTTT	CASSPLAGATDTQYF
-	TRBD1	14	TRBV4-3	TRBJ2-7	TGCGCCAGCAGCTACCGGGACAGTGGCTACGAGCAGTACTTC	CASSYRDSGYEQYF
few	TRBD2	15	TRBV7-3	TRBJ2-1	TGTGCCAGCAGCCAGACTAGCGGCACCTACAATGAGCAGTTCTTC	CASSQTSGTYNEQFF
-	TRBD2	16	TRBV7-3	TRBJ2-1	TGTGCCAGCAGCTTAAACCCAGGGCTAGCGGGAAGTGAGCAGTTCTTC	CASSLNPGLAGSEQFF
-	-	13	TRBV3-1/TRBV3-2	TRBJ1-2	TGTGCCAGCAGTCCCACCGGGGGCTATGGCTACACCTTC	CASSPTGGYGYTF
many	-	14	TRBV28	TRBJ1-6	TGTGCCACCATTTCAGGAGGGATAAGCTCACCCCTCCACTTT	CATISGGISSPLHF
few	TRBD2	17	TRBV5-4	TRBJ2-7	TGTGCCAGCAGCTCTGGCGGGGGATCGGGTGGTGGCTACGAGCAGTACTTC	CASSSGGGSGGGYEQYF
-	TRBD2	15	TRBV6-2/TRBV6-3	TRBJ2-3	TGTGCCAGCAGTCCCGCAGCGGGGGGTGCAGATACGCAGTATTTT	CASSPAAGGADTQYF
-	TRBD1	14	TRBV2	TRBJ1-3	TGTGCCAGCAGTCTAGACAGGGATGGAAACACCATATATTTT	CASSLDRDGNTIYF
-	TRBD1	17	TRBV7-2	TRBJ1-3	TGTGCCAGCAGCTTAGTACCGGGACAGGGAGCCAGAAACACCATATATTTT	CASSLVPGQGARNTIYF
-	-	14	TRBV21-1	TRBJ1-2	TGTGCCAGCAGCACCTCGGACAGGGATGAGGGCTACACCTTC	CASSTSDRDEGYTF
-	-	12	TRBV12-3/TRBV12-4	TRBJ1-2	TGTGCCAGCAGTTTGGGGGGAAGTGGCTACACCTTC	CASSLGGSGYTF
-	TRBD1	18	TRBV27	TRBJ1-2	TGTGCCAGCAGTTCAGCAGGATATAAACAGGGGCAGGACTATGGCTACACCTTC	CASSSAGYKQGQDYGYTF
-	-	13	TRBV5-4	TRBJ1-2	TGTGCCAGCAGCTTGACAGGTTTTTATGGCTACACCTTC	CASSLTGFYGYTF
-	-	15	TRBV9	TRBJ1-2	TGTGCCAGCAGCGTAGGGGCAGGGGAGACTTATGGCTACACCTTC	CASSVGAGETYGYTF
-	-	14	TRBV2	TRBJ1-2	TGTGCCAGCAGTCCCCAGGGGTCTAACTATGGCTACACCTTC	CASSPQGSNYGYTF
-	TRBD1	16	TRBV3-1/TRBV3-2	TRBJ1-5	TGTGCCAGCAGCCAAGGCTTTGACAGGGTCAATCAGCCCCAGCATTTT	CASSQGFDRVNQPQHF
-	TRBD1	15	TRBV4-2	TRBJ1-4	TGTGCCAGCAGCACCCAGGGGGATGGCTATGAAAAACTGTTTTTT	CASSTQGDGYEKLFF
-	TRBD2	15	TRBV7-6	TRBJ2-1	TGTGCCAGCAGCTTAACTAGCGGGGGATACAATGAGCAGTTCTTC	CASSLTSGGYNEQFF
-	TRBD1	13	TRBV30	TRBJ1-2	TGTGCCTGGAGTGGGGGGACAGGGGCTGGCTACACCTTC	CAWSGGTGAGYTF